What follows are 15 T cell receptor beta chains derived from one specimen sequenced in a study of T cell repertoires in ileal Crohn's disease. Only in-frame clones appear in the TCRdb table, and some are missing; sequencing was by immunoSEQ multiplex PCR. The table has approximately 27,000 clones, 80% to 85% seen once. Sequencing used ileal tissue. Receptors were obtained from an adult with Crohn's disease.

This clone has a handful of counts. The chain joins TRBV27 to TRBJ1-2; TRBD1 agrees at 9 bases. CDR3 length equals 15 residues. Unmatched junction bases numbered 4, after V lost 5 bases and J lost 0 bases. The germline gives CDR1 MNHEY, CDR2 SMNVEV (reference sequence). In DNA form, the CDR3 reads TGTGCCAGCAGTGGTCGACAGGGGGCTAACTATGGCTACACCTTC. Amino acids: CASSGRQGANYGYTF.

The CDR3 sequence is CASSVGVGGPRSYTF. DNA of the CDR3: TGTGCCAGCAGCGTAGGAGTCGGAGGGCCGAGGAGCTACACCTTC. The J gene is TRBJ1-2, the V gene TRBV9; D is uncertain. From germline, CDR1 is SGDLS and CDR2 YYNGEE. V dropped 0 bases and J dropped 9 bases, with 18 bases sitting between them. This CDR3 has 15 residues.

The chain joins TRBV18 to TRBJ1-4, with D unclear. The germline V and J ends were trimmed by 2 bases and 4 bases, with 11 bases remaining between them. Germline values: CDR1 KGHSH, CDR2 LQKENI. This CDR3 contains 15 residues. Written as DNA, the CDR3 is TGTGCCAGCTCACCATTCACAGAATATAATGAAAAACTGTTTTTT. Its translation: CASSPFTEYNEKLFF.

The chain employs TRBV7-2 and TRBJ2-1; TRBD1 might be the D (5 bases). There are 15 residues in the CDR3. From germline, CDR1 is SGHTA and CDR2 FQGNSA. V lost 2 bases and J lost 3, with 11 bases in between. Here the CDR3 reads CASSLKVGDYNEQFF. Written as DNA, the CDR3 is TGTGCCAGCAGCTTAAAAGTAGGGGACTACAATGAGCAGTTCTTC.

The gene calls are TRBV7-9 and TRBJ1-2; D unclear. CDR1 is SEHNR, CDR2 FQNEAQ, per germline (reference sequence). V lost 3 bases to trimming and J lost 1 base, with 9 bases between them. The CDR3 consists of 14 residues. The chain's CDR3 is CASSLVDFNYGYTF. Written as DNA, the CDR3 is TGTGCCAGCAGCTTGGTGGACTTTAACTATGGCTACACCTTC.

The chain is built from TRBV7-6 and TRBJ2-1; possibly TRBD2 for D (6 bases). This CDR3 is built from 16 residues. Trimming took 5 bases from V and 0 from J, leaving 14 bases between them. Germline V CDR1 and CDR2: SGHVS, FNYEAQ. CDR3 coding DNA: TGTGCCAGCAGCCCCAGCGCGGGGAGCTCCTACAATGAGCAGTTCTTC. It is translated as CASSPSAGSSYNEQFF.

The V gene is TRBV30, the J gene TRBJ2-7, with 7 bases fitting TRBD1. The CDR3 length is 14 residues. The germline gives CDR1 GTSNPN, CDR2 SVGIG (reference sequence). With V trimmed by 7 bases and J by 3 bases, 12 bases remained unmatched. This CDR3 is CALNPTGSIYEQYF. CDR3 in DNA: TGTGCCTTAAATCCGACAGGGAGTATCTACGAGCAGTACTTC.

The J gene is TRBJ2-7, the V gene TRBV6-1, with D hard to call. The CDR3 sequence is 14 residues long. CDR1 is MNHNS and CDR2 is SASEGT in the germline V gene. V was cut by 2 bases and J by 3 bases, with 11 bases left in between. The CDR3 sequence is CASSELLQYYEQYF. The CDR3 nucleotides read TGTGCCAGCAGTGAACTCCTGCAGTACTACGAGCAGTACTTC.

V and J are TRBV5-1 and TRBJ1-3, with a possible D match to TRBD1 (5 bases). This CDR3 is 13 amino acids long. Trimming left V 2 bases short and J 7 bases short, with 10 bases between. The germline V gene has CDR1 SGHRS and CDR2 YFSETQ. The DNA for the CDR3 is TGCGCCAGCAGCTTACCGGAGGGGAACACCATATATTTT. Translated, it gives CASSLPEGNTIYF.

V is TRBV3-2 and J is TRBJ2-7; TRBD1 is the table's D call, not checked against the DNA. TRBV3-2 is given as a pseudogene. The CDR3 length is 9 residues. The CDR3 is CASSHRQHF. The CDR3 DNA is TGTGCCAGCAGCCACAGACAGCACTTC.

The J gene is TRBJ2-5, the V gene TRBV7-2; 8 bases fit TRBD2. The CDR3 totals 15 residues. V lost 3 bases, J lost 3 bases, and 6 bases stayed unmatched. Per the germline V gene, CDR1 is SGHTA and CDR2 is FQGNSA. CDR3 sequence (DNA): TGTGCCAGCAGCTTGAATCCGGGAGGGAAAGAGACCCAGTACTTC. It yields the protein CASSLNPGGKETQYF.

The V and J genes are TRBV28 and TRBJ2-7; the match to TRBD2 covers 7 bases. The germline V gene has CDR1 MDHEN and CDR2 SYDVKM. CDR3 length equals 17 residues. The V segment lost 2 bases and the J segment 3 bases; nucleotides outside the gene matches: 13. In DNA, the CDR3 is TGTGCCAGCAGTTTAACCCAACGGATAGCGGGCGGCTACGAGCAGTACTTC. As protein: CASSLTQRIAGGYEQYF.

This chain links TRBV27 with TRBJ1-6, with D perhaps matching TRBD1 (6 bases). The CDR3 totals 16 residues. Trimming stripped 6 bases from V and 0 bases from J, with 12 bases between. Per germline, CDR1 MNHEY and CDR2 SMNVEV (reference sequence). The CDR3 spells CASRIGGSSYNSPLHF. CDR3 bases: TGTGCCAGCAGGATAGGGGGTAGCTCCTATAATTCACCCCTCCACTTT.

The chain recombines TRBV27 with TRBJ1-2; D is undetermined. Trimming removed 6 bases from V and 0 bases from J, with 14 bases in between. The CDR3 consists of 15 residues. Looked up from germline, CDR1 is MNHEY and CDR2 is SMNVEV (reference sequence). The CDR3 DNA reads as TGTGCCAGCAGAAGGTCGTCACAGACTAACTATGGCTACACCTTC. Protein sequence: CASRRSSQTNYGYTF.

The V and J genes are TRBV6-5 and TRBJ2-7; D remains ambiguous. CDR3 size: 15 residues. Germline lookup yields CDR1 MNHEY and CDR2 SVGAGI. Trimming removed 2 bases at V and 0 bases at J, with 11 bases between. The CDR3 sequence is CASSYTTGSSYEQYF. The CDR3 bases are TGTGCCAGCAGTTACACAACCGGGTCCTCCTACGAGCAGTACTTC.